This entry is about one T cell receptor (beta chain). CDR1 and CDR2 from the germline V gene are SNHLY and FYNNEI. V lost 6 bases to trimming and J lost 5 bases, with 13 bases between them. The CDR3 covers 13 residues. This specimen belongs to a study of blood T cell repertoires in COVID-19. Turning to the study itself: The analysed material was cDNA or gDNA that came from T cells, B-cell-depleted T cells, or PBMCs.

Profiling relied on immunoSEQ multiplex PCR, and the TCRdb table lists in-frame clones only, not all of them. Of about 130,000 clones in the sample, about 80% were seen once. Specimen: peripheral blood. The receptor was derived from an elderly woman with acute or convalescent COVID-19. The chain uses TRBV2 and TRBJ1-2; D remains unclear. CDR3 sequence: CASREGQSYGYTF. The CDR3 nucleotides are TGTGCCAGCAGAGAGGGCCAGTCGTATGGCTACACCTTC.